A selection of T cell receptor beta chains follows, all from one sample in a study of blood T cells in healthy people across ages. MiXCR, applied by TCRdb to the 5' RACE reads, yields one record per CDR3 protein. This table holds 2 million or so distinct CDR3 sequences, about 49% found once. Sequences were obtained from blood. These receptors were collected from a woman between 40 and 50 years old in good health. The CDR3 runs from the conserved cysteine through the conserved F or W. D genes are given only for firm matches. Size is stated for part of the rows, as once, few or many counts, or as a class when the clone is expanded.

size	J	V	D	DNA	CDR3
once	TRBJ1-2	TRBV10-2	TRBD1	TGCGCCAGCAGTCTGGACAGGCTGATCTATGGCTACACCTTC	CASSLDRLIYGYTF
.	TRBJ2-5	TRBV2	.	TGTGCCAGCAGTGATTCCCCCGCCGGGGGTTACAATGAGCAGTACTTC	CASSDSPAGGYNEQYF
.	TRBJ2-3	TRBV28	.	TGTGCCAGCAGCTCCGACGGAATATCCCTTCTCCTCGAGCGAATAACGCAGTATTTT	CASSSDGISLLLERITQYF
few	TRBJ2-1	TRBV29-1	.	TGCAGCGTTGAAGGGAGGGAACTGACTCATGGGCAGTTCTTC	CSVEGRELTHGQFF
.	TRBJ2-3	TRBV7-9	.	TGTGCCAGCAGCCCCCGTGGTAGCGCGATCACAGATACGCAGTATTTT	CASSPRGSAITDTQYF
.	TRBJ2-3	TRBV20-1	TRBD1	TGCAGTGCTACCTCGCTTTTGGACAGGGATGTGGATACGCAGTATTTT	CSATSLLDRDVDTQYF
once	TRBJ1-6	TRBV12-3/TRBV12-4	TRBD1	TGTGCCAGCAGTTTGGCCGGGACAGGGAGTTCACCCCTCCACTTT	CASSLAGTGSSPLHF
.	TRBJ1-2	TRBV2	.	TGTGCCAGCAGTGAAGTGGGACGTAGCTATGGCTACACCTTC	CASSEVGRSYGYTF
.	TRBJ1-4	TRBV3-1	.	TGTGCCAGCAGCCAAGGTGATCACAGAGGGATTGCAGCTAATGAAAAACTGTTTTTT	CASSQGDHRGIAANEKLFF
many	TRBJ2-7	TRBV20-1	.	TGCAGCGCTTCGGACGGGGCCTACGAGCAGTACTTC	CSASDGAYEQYF
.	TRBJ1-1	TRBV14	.	TGTGCCAGCAGCCAAGTAGGCCCGCCTGAAGCTTTCTTT	CASSQVGPPEAFF
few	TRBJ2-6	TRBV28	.	TGTGCCAGCAGTCCCCACGAAGGGGTAGTCAACGTCCTGACTTTC	CASSPHEGVVNVLTF
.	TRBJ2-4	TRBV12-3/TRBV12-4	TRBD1	TGTGCCAGCAGGCAGGGGGCCGGGTTTGGCATTCAGTACTTC	CASRQGAGFGIQYF
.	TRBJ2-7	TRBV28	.	TGTGCCAGCAGTTCCGGGGGGCTGAAGTACGAGCAGTACTTC	CASSSGGLKYEQYF
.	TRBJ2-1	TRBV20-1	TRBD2	TGCAGTGTACGCTGGTTGGCGGGGGTCGGTAATGAGCAGTTCTTC	CSVRWLAGVGNEQFF
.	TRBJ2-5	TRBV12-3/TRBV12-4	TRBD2	TGTGCCAGCAGTTTAGCGTCGGGGGGATTCCAAGAGACCCAGTACTTC	CASSLASGGFQETQYF
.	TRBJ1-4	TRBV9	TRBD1	TGTGCCAGCAGCGTAGTTGCCGGACCAGGGACAGGTAGAGAAAAACTGTTTTTT	CASSVVAGPGTGREKLFF
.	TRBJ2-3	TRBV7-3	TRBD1	TGTGCCAGCAGCTCCGGGACAGGTATAAAGGATACGCAGTATTTT	CASSSGTGIKDTQYF
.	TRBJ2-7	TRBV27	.	TGTGCCAGCAGTGCCCGGTTGCGCCACGAGCAGTACTTC	CASSARLRHEQYF
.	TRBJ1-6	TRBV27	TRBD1	TGTGCCAGCAGTTTATTAGGGGACAGGGGTTCACCCCTCCACTTT	CASSLLGDRGSPLHF
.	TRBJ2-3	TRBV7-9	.	TGTGCCAGCAGTCCCGCGTGGACTCGCACAGATACGCAGTATTTT	CASSPAWTRTDTQYF
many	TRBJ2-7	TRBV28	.	TGTGCCAGCAGTCTACTAGACTACGAGCAGTACTTC	CASSLLDYEQYF
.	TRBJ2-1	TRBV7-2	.	TGTGCCAGCAGCTCTACATCGGGCAGATCCAATGAGCAGTTCTTC	CASSSTSGRSNEQFF
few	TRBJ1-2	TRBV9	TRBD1	TGTGCCAGCAGCCCAGGACAGGGGGGAGTTGATGGCTACACCTTC	CASSPGQGGVDGYTF
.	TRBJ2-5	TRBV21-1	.	TGTGCCAGCAGCAAACGAAGATTAGTACTAGCGGGTGGTTCCCGGACCCAGTACTTC	CASSKRRLVLAGGSRTQYF
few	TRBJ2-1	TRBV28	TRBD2	TGTGCCAGCAGTTTATACGGGACTAGCAGCCATGAGCAGTTCTTC	CASSLYGTSSHEQFF
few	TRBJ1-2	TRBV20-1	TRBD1	TGCAGTGCTAGCTCAGACAGGGACTATGGCTACACCTTC	CSASSDRDYGYTF
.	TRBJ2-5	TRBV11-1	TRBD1	TGTGCCAGCACCTACGGACAGGGGAACCAAGAGACCCAGTACTTC	CASTYGQGNQETQYF
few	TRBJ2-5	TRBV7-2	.	TGTGCCAGCAGCCAGGGGACTATCGGGGTGGAGACCCAGTACTTC	CASSQGTIGVETQYF
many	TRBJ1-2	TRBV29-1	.	TGCAGTGCCGGGACGAACTATGGCTACACCTTC	CSAGTNYGYTF
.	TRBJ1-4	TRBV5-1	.	TGCGCCAGCAGCTTCTCAGGAGACGATGAAAAACTGTTTTTT	CASSFSGDDEKLFF
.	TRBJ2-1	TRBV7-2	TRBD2	TGTGCCAGCAGCTTACAGACGGGGGGGTCCTACAATGAGCAGTTCTTC	CASSLQTGGSYNEQFF
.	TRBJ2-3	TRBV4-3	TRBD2	TGCGCCAGCAGCCAAGAACTAGCGGGGGCACCTACGCAGTATTTT	CASSQELAGAPTQYF
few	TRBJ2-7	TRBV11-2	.	TGTGCCAGCAGCTTAGACGGAGGGAGCGTAATCCACGAGCAGTACTTC	CASSLDGGSVIHEQYF
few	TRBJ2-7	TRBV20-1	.	TGCAGTGCTAGCGATCGTCGGGACGAGCAGTACTTC	CSASDRRDEQYF
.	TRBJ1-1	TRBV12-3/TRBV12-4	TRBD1	TGTGCCAGCAGTTCTCGGGACAGCGTAACTGAAGCTTTCTTT	CASSSRDSVTEAFF
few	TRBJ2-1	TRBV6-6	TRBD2	TGTGCCAGCAGTGAGACTAGCGTCCTCTACAATGAGCAGTTCTTC	CASSETSVLYNEQFF
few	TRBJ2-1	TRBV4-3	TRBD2	TGCGCCAGCAGCCAGCACCCTCGCGGGGGGAGTGAGCAGTTCTTC	CASSQHPRGGSEQFF
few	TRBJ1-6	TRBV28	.	TGTGCCAGCAAGAGGGGGGGGCGCGAATCACCCCTCCACTTT	CASKRGGRESPLHF
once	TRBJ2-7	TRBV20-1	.	TGCAGTGCTAGAGACAGAGGTATCCCCTACGAGCAGTACTTC	CSARDRGIPYEQYF
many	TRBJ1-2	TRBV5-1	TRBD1	TGCGCCAGCAGCTTGGGGGGGACAGCGAACTATGGCTACACCTTC	CASSLGGTANYGYTF
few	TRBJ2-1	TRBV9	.	TGTGCCAGCAGCGCCGGTTTGGAGCAGTTCTTC	CASSAGLEQFF
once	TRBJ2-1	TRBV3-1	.	TGTGCCAGCAGCCAAGATCCGGACGTGGGGGGGCTCTACAATGAGCAGTTCTTC	CASSQDPDVGGLYNEQFF
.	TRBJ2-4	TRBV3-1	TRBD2	TGTGCCAGCAGCGCACTAGCGGGGGGAGAGAACATTCAGTACTTC	CASSALAGGENIQYF
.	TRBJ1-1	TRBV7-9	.	TGTGCCAGCAGCCCAATAGCAGGGGCGAACACTGAAGCTTTCTTT	CASSPIAGANTEAFF
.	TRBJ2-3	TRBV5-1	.	TGCGCCAGCAGCCCATACAAGGCCGTGGACCTTAGCACAGATACGCAGTATTTT	CASSPYKAVDLSTDTQYF
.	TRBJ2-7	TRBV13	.	TGTGCCAGCAGCTTAAGGCGCCGGTCGGTAAACGAGCAGTACTTC	CASSLRRRSVNEQYF
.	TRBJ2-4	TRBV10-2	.	TGCGCCAGCAGTGAGGGGTCAGCCTTCGGGGAGCAGTACTTC	CASSEGSAFGEQYF
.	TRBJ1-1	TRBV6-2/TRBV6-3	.	TGTGCCAGCAGGCAACAGGTTTTGAGCACTGAAGCTTTCTTT	CASRQQVLSTEAFF
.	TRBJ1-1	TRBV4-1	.	TGCGCCAGCAGCCAAGCGAGAGGTTGGAACACTGAAGCTTTCTTT	CASSQARGWNTEAFF
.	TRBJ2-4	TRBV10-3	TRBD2	TGTGCCATCAGTGAGTTACTAGCGGGGGGCCTACTTAAGGAGCAGTACTTC	CAISELLAGGLLKEQYF
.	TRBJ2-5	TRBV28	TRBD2	TGTGCCAGCTCCCCGGGGACTAGGGGTGTCGAGACCCAGTACTTC	CASSPGTRGVETQYF